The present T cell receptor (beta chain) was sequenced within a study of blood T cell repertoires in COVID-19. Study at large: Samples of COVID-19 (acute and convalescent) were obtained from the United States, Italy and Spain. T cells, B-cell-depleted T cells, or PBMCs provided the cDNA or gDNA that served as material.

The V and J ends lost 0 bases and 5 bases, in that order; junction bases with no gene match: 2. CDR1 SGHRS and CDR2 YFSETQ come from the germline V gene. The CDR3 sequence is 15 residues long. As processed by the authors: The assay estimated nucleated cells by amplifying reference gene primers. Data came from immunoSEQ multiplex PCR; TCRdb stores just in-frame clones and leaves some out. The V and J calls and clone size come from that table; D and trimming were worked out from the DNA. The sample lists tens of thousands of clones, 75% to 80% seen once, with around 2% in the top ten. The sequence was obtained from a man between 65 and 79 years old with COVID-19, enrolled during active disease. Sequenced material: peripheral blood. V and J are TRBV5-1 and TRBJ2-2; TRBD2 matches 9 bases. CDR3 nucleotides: TGCGCCAGCAGCTTGGGCGGGAGGGCTACCGGGGAGCTGTTTTTT. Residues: CASSLGGRATGELFF.